Presented here are 8 T cell receptor beta chains from one specimen sequenced in a study of T cell changes during pregnancy in multiple sclerosis. Sequencing used immunoSEQ multiplex PCR; TCRdb keeps in-frame clones, though not all of them. The sample has 50,000 to 70,000 clones; roughly 89% are singletons. Source: peripheral blood, taken in the second trimester of pregnancy. The receptors derive from a female donor with multiple sclerosis, enrolled in a pregnancy study.

J is TRBJ2-5 and V is TRBV5-1, with D possibly matching TRBD1 (5 bases). CDR1 and CDR2 (germline): SGHRS, YFSETQ. The CDR3 is 13 residues long. V was clipped by 4 bases and J by 4 bases, with 11 bases between them. The CDR3 nucleotides read TGCGCCAGCAGCCCCAGGGCAGGAGAGACCCAGTACTTC. The encoded protein is CASSPRAGETQYF.

This clone was detected a few times. The gene calls are TRBV18 and TRBJ2-5; no definite D call. Germline V lookup: CDR1 KGHSH, CDR2 LQKENI. CDR3 size: 12 residues. V dropped 6 bases and J dropped 4 bases, with 9 bases sitting between them. CDR3 sequence (DNA): TGTGCCAGCTCGGCAATGTCAGAGACCCAGTACTTC. This gives the protein CASSAMSETQYF.

This chain links TRBV5-6 with TRBJ2-3; TRBD2 aligns across 12 bases. V shed 4 bases and J 5 bases; nucleotides not matched to a gene: 8. The CDR3 loop spans 16 amino acids. Germline V lookup: CDR1 SGHDT, CDR2 YYEEEE. In nucleotides, the CDR3 is TGTGCCAGCAGCCCATGGACTAGCGGGATTATAGATACGCAGTATTTT. Its translation: CASSPWTSGIIDTQYF.

The chain employs TRBV5-5 and TRBJ2-3; 8 bases align to TRBD2. V lost 4 bases and J lost 15; bases outside the gene matches: 4. CDR1 is SGHKS and CDR2 is YYEKEE in the germline V gene (reference sequence). The CDR3 has 10 residues. This chain's CDR3 is CASSRTSLYF. The DNA for the CDR3 is TGTGCCAGCAGCCGGACTAGCCTCTATTTT.

This clone was recorded only once. The gene calls are TRBV5-4 and TRBJ2-2; D is undetermined. V was clipped by 3 bases and J by 1 base, with 7 bases between them. This CDR3 spans 14 amino acids. Germline values: CDR1 SGHNT, CDR2 YYREEE (reference sequence). Written as DNA, the CDR3 is TGTGCCAGCAGCTGGGCACTGAACACCGGGGAGCTGTTTTTT. Protein: CASSWALNTGELFF.

The J gene is TRBJ2-2, the V gene TRBV18; D is undetermined. Trimming removed 3 bases from V and 5 bases from J, with 7 bases in between. This CDR3 spans 13 amino acids. Germline lookup yields CDR1 KGHSH and CDR2 LQKENI. The CDR3 loop reads CASSPHSTGELFF. The CDR3 coding sequence is TGTGCCAGCTCACCCCACAGTACCGGGGAGCTGTTTTTT.

V is TRBV25-1 and J is TRBJ1-1, with D unresolved. V was pared by 6 bases and J by 4 bases, with 15 bases between. The CDR3 is 14 amino acids. Germline loops: CDR1 MGHDK, CDR2 SYGVNS. The CDR3 loop reads CASSPVGSGTEAFF. The DNA of the CDR3 is TGTGCCAGCAGCCCCGTTGGTTCAGGCACTGAAGCTTTCTTT.

The V gene is TRBV27, the J gene TRBJ2-1; TRBD2 might be the D (6 bases). Germline CDR1 is MNHEY and CDR2 is SMNVEV (reference sequence). The CDR3 runs to 15 residues. V was shortened by 5 bases and J by 5 bases, with 16 bases between the two germline ends. This CDR3 is CASSRGSGRNNEQFF. In DNA form, the CDR3 reads TGTGCCAGCAGTAGGGGTAGCGGACGAAACAATGAGCAGTTCTTC.